This T cell receptor beta chain was captured by sequencing in a study of T cells after yellow fever vaccination. Turning to the study itself: Libraries from low-cell-number fractions were prepared with the SMART-Seq v4 Ultra Low Input RNA kit. The study, taken as a whole, reports: A weaker but faster secondary response was observed, peaking on day 5 versus 15. Once the booster was given, most primary-vaccination clones reappeared, at about 96% for CD4 and more than 85% for CD8.

Trimming cost V 7 bases and J 4 bases; bases outside gene matches: 3. In germline, CDR1 is SGHRS, CDR2 YFSETQ. The CDR3 totals 12 residues. TCRdb fed the 5' RACE reads into MiXCR, producing one record per CDR3 protein. The sample includes roughly 500,000 distinct CDR3 sequences, about a fifth of them seen just once. A word on this clonotype: Its antigen is currently unknown.

The sequencing used PBMCs, collected 15 days after the yellow fever booster vaccination. This clonotype originated in a man under 40 who received the YFV17D yellow fever vaccine. This chain joins TRBV5-1 and TRBJ2-5; TRBD2 matches 8 bases. CDR3 sequence: CASQAGGETQYF. The CDR3 DNA follows: TGCGCCAGCCAGGCGGGAGGAGAGACCCAGTACTTC.